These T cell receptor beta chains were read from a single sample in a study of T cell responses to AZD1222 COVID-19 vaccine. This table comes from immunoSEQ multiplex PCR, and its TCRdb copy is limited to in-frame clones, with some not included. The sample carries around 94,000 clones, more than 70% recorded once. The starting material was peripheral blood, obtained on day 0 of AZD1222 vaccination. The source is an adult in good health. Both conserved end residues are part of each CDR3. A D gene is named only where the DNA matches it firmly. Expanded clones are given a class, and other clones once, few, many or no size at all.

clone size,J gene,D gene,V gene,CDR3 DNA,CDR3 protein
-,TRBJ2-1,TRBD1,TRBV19,TGTGCCAGTAGTTCGGGACAGCGCGGGAATGAGCAGTTCTTC,CASSSGQRGNEQFF
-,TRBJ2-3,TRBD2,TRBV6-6,TGTGCCAGCAGTGGGACTAGCGGGGGTCCAGATACGCAGTATTTT,CASSGTSGGPDTQYF
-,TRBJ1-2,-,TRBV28,TGTGCCAGCAGTTTAGGAACCGGGCGATATGGCTACACCTTC,CASSLGTGRYGYTF
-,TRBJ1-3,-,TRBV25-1,TGTGCCAGCAGCCCCCCCGGCAGGGCTGGAAACACCATATATTTT,CASSPPGRAGNTIYF
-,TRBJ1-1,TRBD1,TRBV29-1,TGCAGCGTTAGGACAGGGTTGAACACTGAAGCTTTCTTT,CSVRTGLNTEAFF
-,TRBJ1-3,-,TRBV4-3,TGCGCCAGCAGCCAAGATGGGACCTTCTCTGGAAACACCATATATTTT,CASSQDGTFSGNTIYF
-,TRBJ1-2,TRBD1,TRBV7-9,TGTGCCAGCAGCCACTCAGGGGGCATCGATGGCTACACCTTC,CASSHSGGIDGYTF
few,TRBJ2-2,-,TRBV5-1,TGCGCCAGCAGCCTCTATCCCGGGGAGCTGTTTTTT,CASSLYPGELFF
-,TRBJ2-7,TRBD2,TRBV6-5,TGTGCCAGCAGACCGGGGACTAGCGGGAACTACGAGCAGTACTTC,CASRPGTSGNYEQYF
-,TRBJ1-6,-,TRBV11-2,TGTGCCAGCATCCCGGGCGCAGATAATTCACCCCTCCACTTT,CASIPGADNSPLHF